This TCR beta chain was recorded in a study of vaccination and CD4 T cells after COVID-19. Study background: Two of the convalescents were Hispanic, and the group consisted of six males and four females.

Germline V gives CDR1 MDHEN, CDR2 SYDVKM. The CDR3 is made up of 14 amino acids. V lost 4 bases, J lost 3 bases, and 10 bases lay in between. Concerning this clonotype itself: No antigen is known for it.

The treatment is: approximately 9-day PBMC culture with coronavirus spike peptide pools or control peptides (ViraFEST assay). On day 3 and again on day 7, fresh IL-2 medium was used to replace half the medium. Cultured CD4+ T cells had their DNA profiled by the Oncomine TCR Beta short-read assay. TCRdb used MiXCR to reprocess the PCR reads, holding one entry per CDR3 protein. The table lists 20,000 to 25,000 distinct CDR3 sequences, around 45% of them singletons. The material sequenced was CD4+ T cells from blood, cultured in vitro. This sequence was found in a human donor who had recovered from COVID-19. This chain connects TRBV28 to TRBJ1-5; D might be TRBD1 (5 bases). DNA for the CDR3: TGTGCCAGCAGTTCCGGACAACCCAATCAGCCCCAGCATTTT. Its translation: CASSSGQPNQPQHF.